This TCR beta chain is drawn from a study of cytomegalovirus exposure and HLA in healthy donors. Whole-study results and caveats: Cytomegalovirus status was reportedly diagnosed by the classifier with high sensitivity and specificity.

The PCR ran on 60 Vbeta and 13 Jbeta primers. Clones were sequenced by immunoSEQ multiplex PCR, and TCRdb holds only the in-frame ones, with some missing. The profile shows some 110,000 clones, over 60% of them singletons. Looked up from germline, CDR1 is SGHDT and CDR2 is YYEEEE. With 0 bases removed from V and 6 bases from J, the gap between germline ends came to 9 bases. The CDR3 loop spans 14 amino acids. Regarding this clone: What it recognizes is unknown.

The chain employs TRBV5-6 and TRBJ2-2; D might be TRBD1 (5 bases). The sample taken for sequencing was PBMCs. This clonotype was obtained from a woman in her sixties in good health and CMV-seropositive. Here the CDR3 DNA reads TGTGCCAGCAGCTTGGATACAGGCCCCGGGGAGCTGTTTTTT. It translates to CASSLDTGPGELFF.